There are many counts of the clone carrying this TCR beta chain. Per the original methods: Across samples, TCR counts had a median of about 93,000 and ranged from roughly 20,000 to 690,600. TCRdb re-called the RACE reads through MiXCR, storing one row per CDR3 protein. TCRdb's processing, not the study's, gives the V and J calls here. In the table there are around 77,000 distinct CDR3 sequences, 9.8% of which are singletons. The time point here: patch test 1, 2 weeks after DPC sensitization. Treatment given: therapeutic diphenylcyclopropenone sensitization with weekly scalp DPC. V dropped 3 bases and J dropped 5 bases, with 13 bases sitting between them. The CDR3 totals 14 residues. Germline V gene data show CDR1 as SGHVS and CDR2 as FQNEAQ. The sample belongs to a study of human T cells and chemical hapten exposure. Looking at the study overall: Patients, largely female, had alopecia areata, totalis or universalis.

The origin of this receptor is a woman aged 40-49 years with alopecia areata. Some clones in this sample may be carry-over from other donors' samples. This chain links TRBV7-8 with TRBJ2-5; a weak D match, TRBD2 (6 bases). Sequences were derived from whole blood, sampled in connection with sensitization to the hapten diphenylcyclopropenone (DPC). In DNA, the CDR3 is TGTGCCAGCAGCTTGGCCCCCGGGGGTGAGACCCAGTACTTC. Translating gives CASSLAPGGETQYF. The full variable domain, with the rest looked up from reference TRBV7-8 and TRBJ2-5, is GAGVSQSPRYKVAKRGQDVALRCDPISGHVSLFWYQQALGQGPEFLTYFQNEAQLDKSGLPSDRFFAERPEGSVSTLKIQRTQQEDSAVYLCASSLAPGGETQYFGPGTRLLVL.